What follows are 21 T cell receptor beta chains derived from one specimen sequenced in a study of blood T cell repertoires in COVID-19. Here immunoSEQ multiplex PCR was the method, and the copy in TCRdb shows in-frame clones only, minus some. This sample has tens of thousands of clones, with roughly 91% found just once. Sequenced material: peripheral blood. Receptor source: a human donor in a cohort sampled during active COVID-19.

The gene calls are TRBV3-1 (or the pseudogene TRBV3-2) and TRBJ2-7; TRBD2 agrees at 8 bases. Germline CDR1 and CDR2: LGHDT and YNNKEL (reference sequence). J was trimmed by 2 bases and V by 5 bases; bases with no gene match: 8. The CDR3 covers 15 residues. The DNA for the CDR3 is TGTGCCAGCAGCAGAGCGGGAGCGGCTCCCTACGAGCAGTACTTC. Its translation is CASSRAGAAPYEQYF.

V is TRBV24-1 and J is TRBJ2-1; 12 nucleotides agree with TRBD1. Germline V gene data show CDR1 as KGHDR and CDR2 as SFDVKD. J gave up 6 bases and V 7 bases, and 3 bases lay outside the gene matches. This CDR3 spans 14 amino acids. CDR3 nucleotides: TGTGCCACCAGCCCGGGACAGGGGGCCAATGAGCAGTTCTTC. Its translation: CATSPGQGANEQFF.

V is TRBV12-5 and J is TRBJ2-5, with a weak D call TRBD1 (5 bases). V gave up 5 bases and J gave up 7 bases, with 17 bases separating them. Germline V gene lookup returns CDR1 LGHNT and CDR2 FRNRAP. The CDR3 has 14 residues. The CDR3 sequence: CASGPGRQPGTQYF. In nucleotides, the CDR3 is TGTGCTAGTGGTCCCGGACGACAGCCCGGGACCCAGTACTTC.

The chain is built from TRBV5-1 and TRBJ2-1; TRBD2 aligns across 10 bases. This CDR3 comprises 15 residues. Germline V gene sequence: CDR1 SGHRS, CDR2 YFSETQ. V was pared by 3 bases and J by 8 bases, with 8 bases of the junction left unmatched. The CDR3 coding sequence is TGCGCCAGCAGCTCAACGAGCGGGGGGGTACATGAGCAGTTCTTC. This codes for CASSSTSGGVHEQFF.

A single count supports this clone. V is TRBV18 and J is TRBJ2-4; 8 bases fit TRBD1. CDR3 size: 14 residues. J gave up 8 bases and V 3 bases, and 6 bases lay outside the gene matches. Germline CDR1 and CDR2: KGHSH and LQKENI. CDR3 loop: CASSPQGASDIQYF. Written as DNA, the CDR3 is TGTGCCAGCTCACCGCAGGGGGCGTCGGACATTCAGTACTTC.

The chain employs TRBV7-2 and TRBJ1-2; a weak D match, TRBD1 (5 bases). Per germline, CDR1 SGHTA and CDR2 FQGNSA. There are 13 residues in the CDR3. V lost 0 bases and J lost 7, with 9 bases in between. The CDR3 DNA reads as TGTGCCAGCAGCTTAGCAGGGGATCGTGGCTACACCTTC. Translating it yields CASSLAGDRGYTF.

The chain employs TRBV6-1 and TRBJ2-7; 10 nucleotides align to TRBD2. Germline trimming cut 1 base from V and 3 bases from J; bases unmatched to any gene: 3. This CDR3 spans 15 amino acids. CDR1 is MNHNS and CDR2 is SASEGT in the germline V gene. CDR3 in DNA: TGTGCCAGCAGTGAAGGGACTAGCGGTTTCTACGAGCAGTACTTC. This sequence encodes CASSEGTSGFYEQYF.

This clone was counted between two and nine times. The chain links TRBV21-1 to TRBJ1-5. TRBV21-1 is a pseudogene locus. CDR3 length: 13 residues. The CDR3, as DNA: TGTGCCAGCATCCTCGGTGAATGTCAGCCCCAGCATTTT. Its translation: CASILGECQPQHF.

This clone was observed a few times. This rearrangement joins TRBV11-3 to TRBJ2-7, with 11 nucleotides matching TRBD2. In germline, CDR1 is SGHNT, CDR2 YENEEA. The CDR3 covers 15 residues. V lost 5 bases to trimming and J lost 2 bases; unmatched junction nucleotides: 5. Here the CDR3 reads CASSKNSGRAYEQYF. The CDR3 region has the DNA TGTGCCAGCAGCAAGAATAGCGGGAGGGCCTACGAGCAGTACTTC.

V is TRBV3-1 (or the pseudogene TRBV3-2) and J is TRBJ2-7; D not certain. Germline V CDR1 and CDR2: LGHDT, YNNKEL (reference sequence). The CDR3 spans 13 residues. V lost 3 bases, J lost 0 bases, and 6 bases lay in between. DNA of the CDR3: TGTGCCAGCAGCCACCTAGACTCCTACGAGCAGTACTTC. Protein product: CASSHLDSYEQYF.

This clone was detected only a few times. The chain combines TRBV7-9 with TRBJ2-5; 7 bases are shared with TRBD1. There are 13 residues in the CDR3. Germline V CDR1 and CDR2: SEHNR, FQNEAQ (reference sequence). V gave up 5 bases and J gave up 5 bases; unmatched junction bases: 5. The CDR3: CASSQGVVETQYF. In nucleotides, the CDR3 is TGTGCCAGCAGCCAGGGGGTTGTGGAGACCCAGTACTTC.

V gene TRBV16 combines with J gene TRBJ2-5, with TRBD2 matching over 9 bases. Trimming cost V 4 bases and J 1 base; bases outside gene matches: 4. This CDR3 has 15 residues. The germline V gene encodes CDR1 KGHSY and CDR2 FQNENV. The CDR3 region is CASSLSRGGQETQYF. CDR3 coding DNA: TGTGCCAGCAGCCTCTCGCGGGGGGGCCAAGAGACCCAGTACTTC.

The CDR3 here is CASSRVGLTGTPEAFF. The DNA of the CDR3 is TGCGCCAGCAGCCGAGTCGGGCTTACAGGGACCCCTGAAGCTTTCTTT. The chain combines TRBV4-3 with TRBJ1-1; weak D call: TRBD1 (6 bases). This CDR3 has 16 residues. The V gene's germline CDR1 is LGHNA and CDR2 YSLEER. Trimming cost V 4 bases and J 6 bases, with 21 bases left between them.

The rearrangement links TRBV6-6 to TRBJ2-7, with TRBD1 as a possible D gene (6 bases). Between the trimmed V and J ends, which lost 8 bases and 1 base, there was a span of 15 bases. From germline, CDR1 is MNHNY and CDR2 SVGAGI (reference sequence). The length of the CDR3 is 14 residues. CDR3 in DNA: TGTGCCAGCGGCCAGGGGTCCCCTTCCTACGAGCAGTACTTC. Translating gives CASGQGSPSYEQYF.

V is TRBV27 and J is TRBJ2-3, with a possible D match to TRBD1 (5 bases). V was shortened by 1 base and J by 0 bases, with 17 bases between the two germline ends. Germline V gives CDR1 MNHEY, CDR2 SMNVEV (reference sequence). This CDR3 contains 18 residues. The CDR3 DNA is TGTGCCAGCAGTTTATTGATGCCCGGACACACGAGCACAGATACGCAGTATTTT. Amino acid sequence: CASSLLMPGHTSTDTQYF.

The chain employs TRBV6-1 and TRBJ2-5; 15 nucleotides align to TRBD2. CDR3 length equals 16 residues. From germline, CDR1 is MNHNS and CDR2 SASEGT. J was trimmed by 5 bases and V by 0 bases; bases with no gene match: 1. Written as DNA, the CDR3 is TGTGCCAGCAGTGAAGCAGGACTAGCGGGGGGGGAGACCCAGTACTTC. This translates into CASSEAGLAGGETQYF.

This clone was picked up a small number of times. The chain combines TRBV6-6 with TRBJ1-3, with D tentatively TRBD1 (5 bases). The CDR3 sequence is 13 residues long. The germline V gene encodes CDR1 MNHNY and CDR2 SVGAGI (reference sequence). In DNA, the CDR3 is TGTGTCTCAGGGCAGATCTCTGGAAACACCATATATTTT. Translating it yields CVSGQISGNTIYF.

The table lists this clone with a few counts. The V call is TRBV2, the J call TRBJ1-1; 9 nucleotides align to TRBD1. Trimming took 6 bases from V and 1 from J; bases not matched to a gene: 6. This CDR3 contains 15 residues. The V gene's germline CDR1 is SNHLY and CDR2 FYNNEI. The CDR3 region has the DNA TGTGCCAGCAGACCGACAGGGGGACGGAACACTGAAGCTTTCTTT. This encodes CASRPTGGRNTEAFF.

CDR3 nucleotides: TGTGCCAGCAGCAGAGAGAGCTATGGCTACACCTTC. Its protein product is CASSRESYGYTF. The genes are TRBV7-9 and TRBJ1-2; D gene ambiguous. V lost 5 bases and J lost 4, with 8 bases in between. CDR1 is SEHNR and CDR2 is FQNEAQ in the germline V gene (reference sequence). The CDR3 spans 12 residues.

This chain links TRBV3-1 (or the pseudogene TRBV3-2) with TRBJ2-5, with D tentatively TRBD1 (6 bases). The CDR3 length is 15 residues. Germline CDR1 reads LGHDT; CDR2 reads YNNKEL (reference sequence). Trimming took off 0 bases at V and 5 bases at J, with 13 bases between the two ends. The CDR3 DNA reads as TGTGCCAGCAGCCAAGACACAGGGTCATGGGAGACCCAGTACTTC. Translated, it gives CASSQDTGSWETQYF.

The rearrangement uses TRBV20-1 and TRBJ1-2; D not resolved. The ends were cut back, 3 bases at V and 2 bases at J, with 10 bases in the middle. Germline CDR1 reads DFQATT; CDR2 reads SNEGSKA (reference sequence). This CDR3 is built from 13 residues. The chain's CDR3 is CSASNPENYGYTF. The CDR3 bases are TGCAGTGCTAGTAACCCAGAAAACTATGGCTACACCTTC.